The entry that follows covers one TCR beta chain sequence. The antigen is unknown. This specimen belongs to a study of T cell responses to AZD1222 COVID-19 vaccine. Study-wide results and limits: Targets within unmutated variant regions were reportedly found for nearly half of spike-specific TCRs. In a largely white British group with more females than males, clonal diversity was possibly underestimated. Only 5 to 7 AZD1222 recipients tested seropositive at baseline.

The CDR3 has 13 amino acids. Germline V lookup: CDR1 MNHEY, CDR2 SVGAGI. V shed 6 bases and J shed 4 bases, with 12 bases lying between them. The repertoire was sequenced with immunoSEQ multiplex PCR; TCRdb's copy has only in-frame clones and lacks some. Altogether more than 150,000 clones are present, around 92% being singletons, with the ten largest covering 8.5% to 12%. The source material was peripheral blood, sampled on day 0 of AZD1222 vaccination. The J gene is TRBJ1-1, the V gene TRBV6-5; TRBD1 might be the D (5 bases). This receptor was obtained from an adult in good health. CDR3 in amino acids: CASRPWGPTEAFF. The CDR3 bases are TGTGCCAGCAGACCGTGGGGACCCACTGAAGCTTTCTTT.